This TCR beta chain appears in the sequencing data of a study of OX40 agonist ivuxolimab in advanced cancers. The CDR3 sequence is 12 residues long. Trimming took 5 bases from V and 3 from J, leaving 5 bases between them. Per germline, CDR1 SGHAT and CDR2 FQNNGV. Autoimmune disease history or systemic immunosuppression disqualified patients. Sequenced by immunoSEQ multiplex PCR; TCRdb stores in-frame clones only, minus some. The repertoire has around 62,000 clones, 70% to 90% of them found once; the top ten carry around 0.68%. V usage is TRBV11-2 and J usage is TRBJ2-1, with D possibly TRBD1 on 5 matching bases. This receptor was obtained from an adult with an advanced solid tumor such as melanoma, head and neck, liver or kidney cancer. The specimen was CD4+ or CD8+ T cells sorted from blood, collected in a trial of the OX40 agonist ivuxolimab. CDR3 sequence reads: CASSQGYNEQFF. As DNA, the CDR3 is TGTGCCAGCAGCCAGGGCTACAATGAGCAGTTCTTC.